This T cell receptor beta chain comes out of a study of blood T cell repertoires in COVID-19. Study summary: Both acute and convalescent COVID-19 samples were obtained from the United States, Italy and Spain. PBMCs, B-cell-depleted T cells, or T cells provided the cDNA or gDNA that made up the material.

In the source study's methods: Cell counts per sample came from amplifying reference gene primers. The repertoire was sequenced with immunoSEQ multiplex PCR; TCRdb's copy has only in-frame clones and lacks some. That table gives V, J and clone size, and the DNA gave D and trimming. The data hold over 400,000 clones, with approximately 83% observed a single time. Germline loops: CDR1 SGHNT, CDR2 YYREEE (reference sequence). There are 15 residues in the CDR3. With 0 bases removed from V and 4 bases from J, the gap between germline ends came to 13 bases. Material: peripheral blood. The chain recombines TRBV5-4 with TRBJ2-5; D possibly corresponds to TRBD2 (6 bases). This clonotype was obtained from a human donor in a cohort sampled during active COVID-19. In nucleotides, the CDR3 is TGTGCCAGCAGCTTGGCAGTGGGAGCGGGAGAGACCCAGTACTTC. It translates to CASSLAVGAGETQYF.